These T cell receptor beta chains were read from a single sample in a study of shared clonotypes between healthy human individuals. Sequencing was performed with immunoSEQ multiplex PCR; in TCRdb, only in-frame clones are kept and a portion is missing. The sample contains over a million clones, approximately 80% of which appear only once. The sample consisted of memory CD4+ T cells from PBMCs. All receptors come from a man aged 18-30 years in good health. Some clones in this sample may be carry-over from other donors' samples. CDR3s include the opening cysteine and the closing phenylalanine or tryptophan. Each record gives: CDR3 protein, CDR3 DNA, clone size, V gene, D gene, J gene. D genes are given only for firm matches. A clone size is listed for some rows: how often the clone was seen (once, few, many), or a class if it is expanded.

CACSRGGNSPLHF	TGTGCCTGCTCTAGGGGAGGTAATTCACCCCTCCACTTT	.	TRBV30	.	TRBJ1-6
CSVEGLSRGSSYEQYF	TGCAGCGTTGAAGGTCTATCGCGGGGGAGCTCCTACGAGCAGTACTTC	.	TRBV29-1	TRBD2	TRBJ2-7
CASSSPRGNYGYTF	TGTGCCAGCAGTTCCCCACGGGGTAACTATGGCTACACCTTC	few	TRBV28	.	TRBJ1-2
CASSSGQVIFHEQYF	TGTGCCAGCAGTTCTGGACAGGTGATCTTCCACGAGCAGTACTTC	.	TRBV28	TRBD1	TRBJ2-7
CASSGRQAENEKLFF	TGTGCCAGCAGCGGACGACAGGCAGAAAATGAAAAACTGTTTTTT	.	TRBV4-2	.	TRBJ1-4
CASSFGLNQPQHF	TGTGCCAGCAGCTTCGGGTTAAATCAGCCCCAGCATTTT	.	TRBV7-2	.	TRBJ1-5
CASSQDTQGRIEAFF	TGTGCCAGCAGCCAAGATACGCAGGGAAGGATTGAAGCTTTCTTT	few	TRBV4-2	.	TRBJ1-1
CASSYLEETQYF	TGTGCCAGCAGTTACTTGGAAGAGACCCAGTACTTC	.	TRBV6-6	.	TRBJ2-5
CAWSLGYEQYF	TGTGCCTGGAGTTTGGGCTACGAGCAGTACTTC	.	TRBV30	.	TRBJ2-7
CAGYAGGLNTEAFF	TGTGCCGGATATGCCGGGGGACTGAACACTGAAGCTTTCTTT	.	TRBV6-1	.	TRBJ1-1
CASTLMPGVDTEAFF	TGTGCCAGCACCCTCATGCCGGGGGTCGACACTGAAGCTTTCTTT	.	TRBV11-1	.	TRBJ1-1
CASSYGRVQYF	TGTGCCAGCAGTTACGGGAGAGTGCAGTATTTT	.	TRBV28	.	TRBJ2-3
CASQQGNQETQYF	TGTGCCAGCCAACAGGGAAACCAAGAGACCCAGTACTTC	.	TRBV5-4	.	TRBJ2-5
CASSQGQDTDTQYF	TGTGCCAGCAGCCAAGGACAGGACACAGATACGCAGTATTTT	.	TRBV5-4	TRBD1	TRBJ2-3
CASTVDPRYNEQFF	TGTGCCAGCACCGTGGACCCACGCTACAATGAGCAGTTCTTC	.	TRBV2	.	TRBJ2-1
CATSRVTGPYEQYF	TGTGCCACCAGCAGAGTCACGGGGCCCTACGAGCAGTACTTC	.	TRBV15	.	TRBJ2-7
CSAHGQRTGGSLGYTF	TGCAGCGCCCACGGTCAGAGGACAGGGGGGTCCCTGGGCTACACCTTC	.	TRBV29-1	TRBD1	TRBJ1-2
CSAAQGNYGYTF	TGCAGCGCCGCCCAGGGAAACTATGGCTACACCTTC	.	TRBV29-1	.	TRBJ1-2
CASSPPAGGLYNEQFF	TGTGCCAGCTCACCCCCAGCGGGAGGGTTATACAATGAGCAGTTCTTC	.	TRBV18	TRBD2	TRBJ2-1
CAIRRGPDTEAFF	TGTGCCATCAGGAGAGGACCTGACACTGAAGCTTTCTTT	few	TRBV10-3	.	TRBJ1-1
CAFSRSQQGAGTEAFF	TGTGCCTTCTCACGCAGCCAACAGGGGGCCGGGACTGAAGCTTTCTTT	.	TRBV10-3	TRBD1	TRBJ1-1
CASSVGMTPRTNEQFF	TGTGCCAGCAGCGTCGGAATGACCCCCCGAACGAATGAGCAGTTCTTC	few	TRBV9	.	TRBJ2-1
CASSLILAGTETQYF	TGTGCCAGCAGCTTAATCCTAGCGGGAACAGAGACCCAGTACTTC	.	TRBV5-5	TRBD2	TRBJ2-5
CASSPWRGNTIYF	TGTGCCAGCAGCCCTTGGAGAGGAAACACCATATATTTT	once	TRBV11-2	.	TRBJ1-3
CASSHQKGAYNEQFF	TGTGCCAGCAGCCACCAGAAGGGGGCCTACAATGAGCAGTTCTTC	.	TRBV5-6	.	TRBJ2-1
CASRSLAGYNEQFF	TGTGCCAGCAGGTCACTAGCGGGCTACAATGAGCAGTTCTTC	few	TRBV28	TRBD2	TRBJ2-1
CAISLRTGSTDTQYF	TGTGCCATCAGTCTAAGGACTGGGAGCACAGATACGCAGTATTTT	.	TRBV10-3	.	TRBJ2-3
CASSEFGMEKLFF	TGTGCCAGCAGTGAATTCGGGATGGAAAAACTGTTTTTT	.	TRBV2	.	TRBJ1-4
CASSSLIFRLAGGDNEQFF	TGTGCCAGCAGTTCCCTAATCTTTCGACTAGCGGGAGGGGACAATGAGCAGTTCTTC	.	TRBV27	TRBD2	TRBJ2-1
CASSGDGSNQPQHF	TGTGCCAGCAGCGGGGACGGAAGCAATCAGCCCCAGCATTTT	.	TRBV7-8	.	TRBJ1-5
CAIRKDRGGAGANVLTF	TGTGCCATCAGAAAGGACAGGGGCGGAGCTGGGGCCAACGTCCTGACTTTC	.	TRBV10-3	TRBD1	TRBJ2-6
CASSLARTDTQYF	TGTGCCAGCAGCTTAGCCCGCACAGATACGCAGTATTTT	.	TRBV7-9	.	TRBJ2-3
CASSSFPRHEGETQYF	TGTGCCAGCAGTTCCTTCCCGCGACACGAGGGGGAGACCCAGTACTTC	.	TRBV6-5	.	TRBJ2-5
CASTFGIQETQYF	TGTGCCAGCACCTTCGGGATCCAAGAGACCCAGTACTTC	.	TRBV5-6	.	TRBJ2-5
CASSPRDRALYEQYF	TGCGCCAGCAGCCCCCGGGACAGGGCTTTGTACGAGCAGTACTTC	.	TRBV5-1	TRBD1	TRBJ2-7
CAVAGVGTGDQEQYF	TGTGCCGTTGCCGGGGTCGGGACAGGGGATCAAGAGCAGTACTTC	.	TRBV10-3	TRBD1	TRBJ2-7
CASSPEGGEQYF	TGTGCCAGCTCACCCGAGGGAGGCGAGCAGTACTTC	.	TRBV18	.	TRBJ2-7
CASSLSGNSYEQYF	TGTGCCAGCAGCCTTAGCGGCAACTCCTACGAGCAGTACTTC	few	TRBV7-3	.	TRBJ2-7
CSAERGNTIYF	TGCAGTGCGGAAAGGGGAAACACCATATATTTT	.	TRBV20-1	.	TRBJ1-3
CASSRGSVDLAYEQYF	TGCGCCAGCAGCCGGGGATCTGTCGACTTGGCCTACGAGCAGTACTTC	.	TRBV4-1	.	TRBJ2-7
CASSSRDRSPNTEAFF	TGTGCCAGCAGCTCCCGGGACAGGTCGCCGAACACTGAAGCTTTCTTT	.	TRBV7-9	TRBD1	TRBJ1-1
CASRTAGGNTEAFF	TGTGCCAGCAGGACTGCAGGGGGGAACACTGAAGCTTTCTTT	.	TRBV2	TRBD1	TRBJ1-1
CASSPYAPGTGANYGYTF	TGTGCCAGCTCACCATACGCCCCGGGGACAGGGGCTAACTATGGCTACACCTTC	.	TRBV18	TRBD1	TRBJ1-2
CASSFLSGNTIYF	TGTGCCAGCAGCTTTCTATCTGGAAACACCATATATTTT	.	TRBV7-8	.	TRBJ1-3
CASSLMGLVRQVYNQPQHF	TGTGCCAGCAGTTTAATGGGCCTTGTTAGGCAGGTCTACAATCAGCCCCAGCATTTT	.	TRBV27	.	TRBJ1-5
CASSLAGALGTQYF	TGTGCCAGCAGTTTGGCAGGGGCCCTCGGGACCCAGTACTTC	.	TRBV28	.	TRBJ2-5
CASSTKRRSEQYF	TGTGCCAGCAGCACCAAACGGCGAAGCGAGCAGTACTTC	.	TRBV27	.	TRBJ2-7
CASSSGGSATYEQYF	TGCGCCAGCAGCTCGGGGGGGAGCGCTACCTACGAGCAGTACTTC	.	TRBV5-1	TRBD2	TRBJ2-7
CASSGYGQGVEGYEQYF	TGTGCCAGCAGCGGTTATGGGCAGGGGGTCGAAGGCTACGAGCAGTACTTC	.	TRBV2	TRBD1	TRBJ2-7
CASSPVGQGNTGELFF	TGTGCCAGCTCACCGGTTGGACAGGGGAACACCGGGGAGCTGTTTTTT	.	TRBV18	TRBD1	TRBJ2-2